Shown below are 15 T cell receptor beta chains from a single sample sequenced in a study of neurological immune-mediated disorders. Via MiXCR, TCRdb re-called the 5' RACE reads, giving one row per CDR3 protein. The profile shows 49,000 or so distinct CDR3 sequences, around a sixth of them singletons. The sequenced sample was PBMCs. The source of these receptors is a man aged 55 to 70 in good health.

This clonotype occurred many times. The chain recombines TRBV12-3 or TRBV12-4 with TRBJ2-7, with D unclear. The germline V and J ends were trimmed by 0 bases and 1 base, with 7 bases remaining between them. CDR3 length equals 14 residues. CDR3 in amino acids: CASSLAQNSYEQYF. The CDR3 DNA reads TGTGCCAGCAGTTTAGCACAGAATTCCTACGAGCAGTACTTC.

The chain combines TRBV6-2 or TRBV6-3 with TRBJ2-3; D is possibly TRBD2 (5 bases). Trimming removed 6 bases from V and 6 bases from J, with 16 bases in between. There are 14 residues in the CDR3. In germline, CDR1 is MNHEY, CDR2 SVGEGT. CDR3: CASSRTLRADTQYF. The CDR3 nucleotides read TGTGCCAGCAGCCGGACCTTGAGGGCGGATACGCAGTATTTT.

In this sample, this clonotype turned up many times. CDR3 coding DNA: TGCAGCGCTCATAGCGGGAGCGGGTACGAGCAGTACTTC. This sequence encodes CSAHSGSGYEQYF. This chain joins TRBV29-1 and TRBJ2-7, with 9 bases aligning to TRBD2. The length of the CDR3 is 13 residues. V dropped 7 bases and J dropped 4; count of bases not matched to a gene: 8. CDR1 and CDR2 (germline): SQVTM, ANQGSEA.

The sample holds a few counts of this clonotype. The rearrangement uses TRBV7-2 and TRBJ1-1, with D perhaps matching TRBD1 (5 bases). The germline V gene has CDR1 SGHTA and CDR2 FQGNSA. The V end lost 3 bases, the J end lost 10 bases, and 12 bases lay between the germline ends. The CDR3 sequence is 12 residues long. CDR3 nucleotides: TGTGCCAGCAGCTTCAGCGAGGGACGAGCTTTCTTT. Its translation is CASSFSEGRAFF.

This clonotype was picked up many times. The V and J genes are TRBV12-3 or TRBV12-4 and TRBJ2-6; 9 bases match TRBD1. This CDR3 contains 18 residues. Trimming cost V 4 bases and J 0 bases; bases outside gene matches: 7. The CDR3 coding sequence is TGTGCCAGCAGTTCCGGGACAGGGCCTCTCTCTGGGGCCAACGTCCTGACTTTC. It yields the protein CASSSGTGPLSGANVLTF.

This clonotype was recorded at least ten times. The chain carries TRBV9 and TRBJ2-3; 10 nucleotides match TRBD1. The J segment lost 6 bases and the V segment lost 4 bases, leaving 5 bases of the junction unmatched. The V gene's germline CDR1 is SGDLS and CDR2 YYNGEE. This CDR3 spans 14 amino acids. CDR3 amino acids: CASSTTGGLDTQYF. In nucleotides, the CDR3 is TGTGCCAGCAGCACGACAGGGGGCTTGGATACGCAGTATTTT.

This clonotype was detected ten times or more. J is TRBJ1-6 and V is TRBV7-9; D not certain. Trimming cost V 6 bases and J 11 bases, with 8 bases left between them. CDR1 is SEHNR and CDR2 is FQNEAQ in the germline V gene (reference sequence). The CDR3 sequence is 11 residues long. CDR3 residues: CASSENPPLHF. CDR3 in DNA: TGTGCCAGCAGTGAGAATCCACCCCTCCACTTT.

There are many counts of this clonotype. The CDR3 loop is CSALHPGGPNNEQFF. CDR3 DNA sequence: TGCAGTGCCCTTCACCCGGGAGGGCCAAATAATGAGCAGTTCTTC. The chain has TRBV20-1 and TRBJ2-1; 8 nucleotides match TRBD2. CDR1 and CDR2 (germline): DFQATT, SNEGSKA (reference sequence). The J segment lost 7 bases and the V segment lost 6 bases, leaving 14 bases of the junction unmatched. There are 15 residues in the CDR3.

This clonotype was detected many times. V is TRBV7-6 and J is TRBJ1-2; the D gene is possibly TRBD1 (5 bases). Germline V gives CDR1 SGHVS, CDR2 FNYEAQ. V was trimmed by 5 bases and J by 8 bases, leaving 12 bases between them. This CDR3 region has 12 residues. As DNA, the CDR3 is TGTGCCAGCAGCCCTGGGGCCCTCGGCTACACCTTC. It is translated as CASSPGALGYTF. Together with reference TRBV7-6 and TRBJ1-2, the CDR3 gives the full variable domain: GAGVSQSPRYKVTKRGQDVALRCDPISGHVSLYWYRQALGQGPEFLTYFNYEAQQDKSGLPNDRFSAERPEGSISTLTIQRTEQRDSAMYRCASSPGALGYTFGSGTRLTVV.

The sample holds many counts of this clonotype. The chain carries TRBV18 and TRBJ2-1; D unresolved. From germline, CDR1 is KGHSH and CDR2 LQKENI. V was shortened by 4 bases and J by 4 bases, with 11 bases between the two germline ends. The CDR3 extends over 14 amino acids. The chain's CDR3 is CASSRPAAYNEQFF. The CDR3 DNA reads TGTGCCAGCTCACGTCCCGCGGCGTACAATGAGCAGTTCTTC.

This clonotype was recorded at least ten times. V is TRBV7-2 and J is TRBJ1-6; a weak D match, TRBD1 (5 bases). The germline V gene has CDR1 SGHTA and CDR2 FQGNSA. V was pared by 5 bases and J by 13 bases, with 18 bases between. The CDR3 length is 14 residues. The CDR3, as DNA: TGTGCCAGCAGCCCCCGGGGCCTGAAAGGGCCCCTCCACTTT. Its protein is CASSPRGLKGPLHF.

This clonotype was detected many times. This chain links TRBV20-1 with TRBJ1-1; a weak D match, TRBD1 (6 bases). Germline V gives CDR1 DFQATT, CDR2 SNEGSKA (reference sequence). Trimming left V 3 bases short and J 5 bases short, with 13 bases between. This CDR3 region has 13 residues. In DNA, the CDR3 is TGCAGTGCTAGTAGACAGGAATGGACTGAAGCTTTCTTT. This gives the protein CSASRQEWTEAFF.

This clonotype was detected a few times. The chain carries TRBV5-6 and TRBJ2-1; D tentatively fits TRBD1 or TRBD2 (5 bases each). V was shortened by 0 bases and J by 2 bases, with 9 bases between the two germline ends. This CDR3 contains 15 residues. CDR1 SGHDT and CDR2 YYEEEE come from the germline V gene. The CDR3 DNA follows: TGTGCCAGCAGCTTGGGGGACGTCACCTACAATGAGCAGTTCTTC. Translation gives CASSLGDVTYNEQFF.

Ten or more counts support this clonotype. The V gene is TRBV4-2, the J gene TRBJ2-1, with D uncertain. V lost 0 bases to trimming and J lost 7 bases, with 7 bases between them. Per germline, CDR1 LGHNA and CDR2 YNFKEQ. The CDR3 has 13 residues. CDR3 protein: CASSQERQNEQFF. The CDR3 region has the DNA TGTGCCAGCAGCCAAGAGAGGCAGAATGAGCAGTTCTTC.

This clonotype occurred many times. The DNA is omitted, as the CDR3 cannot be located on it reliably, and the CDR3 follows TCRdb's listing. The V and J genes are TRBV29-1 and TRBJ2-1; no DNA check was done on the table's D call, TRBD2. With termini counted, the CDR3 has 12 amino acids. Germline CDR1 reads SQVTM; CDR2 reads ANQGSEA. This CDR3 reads CSATDFGNEQFF.